This entry features one T cell receptor (beta chain) sequence. Antigen: not known. Germline V CDR1 and CDR2: LNHDA, SQIVND (reference sequence). Losses at the gene ends were 5 bases for V and 8 bases for J; bases not matched to a gene: 10. This CDR3 is 14 amino acids long. The data were obtained in a study of shared clonotypes between healthy human individuals. Study-level findings and limits: Blood was the sole source, and tissue repertoires probably differ.

TCRdb's table, derived via immunoSEQ multiplex PCR, lists solely in-frame clones and lacks some. The sample consists of roughly 2.5 million clones, around 90% of them appearing once. This rearrangement joins TRBV19 to TRBJ1-2; 8 nucleotides match TRBD1. The clonotype comes from a man aged 18-30 years in good health. The sample consisted of naive CD4+ T cells sorted from blood. Noted subset: CD45RA+ positively selected. This CDR3 is CASSETTGETGYTF. DNA of the CDR3: TGTGCCAGTAGTGAAACGACAGGGGAAACCGGCTACACCTTC.